Each of the 2 T cell receptor beta chains below was sequenced from the same sample in a study of spatial heterogeneity in lung cancer. TCRdb analysed the 5' RACE reads with MiXCR anew, one entry per CDR3 protein. The table lists nearly 95,000 distinct CDR3 sequences, less than 20% of them singletons. Time point noted: blood at routine non-recurrence follow-up after resection. The sequenced sample was PBMCs, obtained at follow-up. The source of these receptors is a male donor with early-stage non-small cell lung cancer.

The chain carries TRBV24-1 and TRBJ2-1; 7 bases map to TRBD1. The germline V gene has CDR1 KGHDR and CDR2 SFDVKD. The CDR3 extends over 15 amino acids. With 1 base clipped from V and 4 bases from J, the junction kept 3 bases outside the gene matches. CDR3 nucleotides: TGTGCCACCAGTGATTTTCAGGGGGAGTACAATGAGCAGTTCTTC. Its translation is CATSDFQGEYNEQFF.

V usage is TRBV24-1 and J usage is TRBJ1-5; 7 bases map to TRBD1. This CDR3 spans 14 amino acids. V was clipped by 3 bases and J by 7 bases; unmatched bases: 5. Germline-derived CDR1 and CDR2 are KGHDR and SFDVKD. CDR3 nucleotides: TGTGCCACCAGTGATAGCGAAGGGGGCCAGCCCCAGCATTTT. Encoded protein: CATSDSEGGQPQHF.